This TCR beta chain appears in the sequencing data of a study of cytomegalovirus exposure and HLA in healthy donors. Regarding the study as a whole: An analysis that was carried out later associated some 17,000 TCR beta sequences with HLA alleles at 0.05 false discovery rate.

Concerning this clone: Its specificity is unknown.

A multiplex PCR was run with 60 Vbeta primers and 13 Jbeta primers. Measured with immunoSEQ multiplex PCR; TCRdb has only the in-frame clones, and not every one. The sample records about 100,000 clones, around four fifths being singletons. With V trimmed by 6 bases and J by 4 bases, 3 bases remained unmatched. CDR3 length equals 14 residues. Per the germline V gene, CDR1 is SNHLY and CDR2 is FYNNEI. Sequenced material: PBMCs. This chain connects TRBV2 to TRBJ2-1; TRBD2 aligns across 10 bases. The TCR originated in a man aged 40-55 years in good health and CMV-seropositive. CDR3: CASRRAGGYNEQFF. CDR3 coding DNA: TGTGCCAGCAGGCGAGCGGGGGGGTACAATGAGCAGTTCTTC.